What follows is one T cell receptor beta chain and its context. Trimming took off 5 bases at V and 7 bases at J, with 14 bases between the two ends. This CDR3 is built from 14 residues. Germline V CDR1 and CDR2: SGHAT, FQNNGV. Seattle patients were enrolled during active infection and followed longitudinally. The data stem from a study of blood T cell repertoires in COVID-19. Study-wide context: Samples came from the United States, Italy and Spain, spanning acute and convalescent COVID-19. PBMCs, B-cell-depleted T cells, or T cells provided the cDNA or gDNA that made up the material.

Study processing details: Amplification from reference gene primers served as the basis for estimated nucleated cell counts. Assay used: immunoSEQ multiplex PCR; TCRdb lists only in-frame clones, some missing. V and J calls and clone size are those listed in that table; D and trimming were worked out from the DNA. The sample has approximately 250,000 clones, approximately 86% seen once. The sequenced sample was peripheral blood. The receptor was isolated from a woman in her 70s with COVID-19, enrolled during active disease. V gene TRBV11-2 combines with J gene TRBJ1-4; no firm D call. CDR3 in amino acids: CASSPARQIEKLFF. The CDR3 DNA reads TGTGCCAGCAGCCCCGCTAGGCAGATTGAAAAACTGTTTTTT.